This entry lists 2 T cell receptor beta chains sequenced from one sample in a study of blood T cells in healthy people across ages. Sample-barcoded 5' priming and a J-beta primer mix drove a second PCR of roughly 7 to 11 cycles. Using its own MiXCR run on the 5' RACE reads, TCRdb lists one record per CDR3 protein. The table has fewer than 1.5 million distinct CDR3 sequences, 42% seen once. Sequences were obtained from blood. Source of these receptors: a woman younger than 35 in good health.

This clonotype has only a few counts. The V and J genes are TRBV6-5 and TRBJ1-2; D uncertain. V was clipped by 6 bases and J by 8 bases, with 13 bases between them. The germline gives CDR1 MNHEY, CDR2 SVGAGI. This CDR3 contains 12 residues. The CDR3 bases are TGTGCCAGCAGGTCATATGCGGAAGGCTACACCTTC. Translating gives CASRSYAEGYTF.

CDR3 DNA: TGCAGTGCTTGGTGTATGGACAGGGGCTACGAGCAGTACTTC. Its protein is CSAWCMDRGYEQYF. The gene calls are TRBV20-1 and TRBJ2-7; TRBD1 agrees at 9 bases. The CDR3 has 14 residues. Germline trimming cut 5 bases from V and 3 bases from J; bases unmatched to any gene: 8. Germline V gene data show CDR1 as DFQATT and CDR2 as SNEGSKA (reference sequence).